This TCR beta chain was profiled in a study of blood T cell repertoires in COVID-19. The CDR3 length is 16 residues. Germline loops: CDR1 KGHSH, CDR2 LQKENI. V lost 3 bases and J 2 bases, leaving 15 bases between the germline ends. The repertoire was sequenced with immunoSEQ multiplex PCR; TCRdb's copy has only in-frame clones and lacks some. Among 150,000 to 200,000 clones listed, 80% were seen once. The gene calls are TRBV18 and TRBJ2-3, with a possible D match to TRBD2 (6 bases). The source material was peripheral blood. This clonotype was sampled from a man aged 65-85 years with active or convalescent COVID-19. This CDR3 is CASSPRTGDATDTQYF. The DNA of the CDR3 is TGTGCCAGCTCACCGAGAACGGGGGATGCCACAGATACGCAGTATTTT.